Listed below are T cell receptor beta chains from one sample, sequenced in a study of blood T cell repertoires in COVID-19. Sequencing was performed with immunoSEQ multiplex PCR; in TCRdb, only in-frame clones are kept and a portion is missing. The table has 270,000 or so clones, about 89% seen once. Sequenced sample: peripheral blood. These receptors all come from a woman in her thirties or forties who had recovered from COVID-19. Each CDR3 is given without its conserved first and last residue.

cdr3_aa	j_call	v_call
ASSRGLPPDEQY	TRBJ2-7	TRBV14
ASSSNRGQNTGELF	TRBJ2-2	TRBV27
AISEWGGEDYGYT	TRBJ1-2	TRBV10-3
ASRPDRLGEKLF	TRBJ1-4	TRBV5-1
ASSLELAGATFVNEQF	TRBJ2-1	TRBV7-8
ASSQVLAGTRPFSTDTQY	TRBJ2-3	TRBV3-1/TRBV3-2
ASSVGAGASAQY	TRBJ2-5	TRBV9
ASRAAGTGFRYEQY	TRBJ2-7	TRBV19
ASSPPPGKGRDNEKLF	TRBJ1-4	TRBV28
ASSLRLAGDQETQY	TRBJ2-5	TRBV5-4
SVGTALDTQY	TRBJ2-3	TRBV29-1
ASSDRQNGYEQY	TRBJ2-7	TRBV10-2
ASSLGHEQY	TRBJ2-7	TRBV11-3
ASSQEVPLFWADLGNTEAF	TRBJ1-1	TRBV14
ASSLWAGGQETQY	TRBJ2-5	TRBV7-9
ASSLGISGSGYEQY	TRBJ2-7	TRBV11-2
ASSVGTSGPHNEQF	TRBJ2-1	TRBV9
ASSLVGAQGSGELF	TRBJ2-2	TRBV7-2
ASSFGDSKNIQY	TRBJ2-4	TRBV7-2
ASRLTDTGELF	TRBJ2-2	TRBV28
ASSLGTRAGTYEQY	TRBJ2-7	TRBV7-6
ASNFFGGSSYNEQF	TRBJ2-1	TRBV19
ASSQGGENTGELF	TRBJ2-2	TRBV5-1
ASSQVWGPGLGGEGEKLF	TRBJ1-4	TRBV4-1
ASGLAGHEQY	TRBJ2-7	TRBV2
ASSRLEAASTDTQY	TRBJ2-3	TRBV18
AWSEAGRDTEAF	TRBJ1-1	TRBV30
ASSLAEGGSGNTIY	TRBJ1-3	TRBV5-1
ASSPDSSPLH	TRBJ1-6	TRBV18
ASWPGGSTHEQY	TRBJ2-7	TRBV5-1
ASSAGQGNQPQH	TRBJ1-5	TRBV5-4
ATSGRGFGTEAF	TRBJ1-1	TRBV15
ATSDFGTNYGYT	TRBJ1-2	TRBV24-1
ASSLGQGTANEKLF	TRBJ1-4	TRBV5-1
ASSPLPLGTAYEQY	TRBJ2-7	TRBV18
ASSLAGGTFNEQF	TRBJ2-1	TRBV5-1
ASSLLAECEQY	TRBJ2-7	TRBV28
ASSIDPGTGPYEQY	TRBJ2-7	TRBV19
ASSQLAGGLERQETQY	TRBJ2-5	TRBV4-2
SVEDLVLSTDTQY	TRBJ2-3	TRBV29-1
ALQGADYGYT	TRBJ1-2	TRBV30
ASSRGLAGVLETQY	TRBJ2-5	TRBV13
ATAGGDRDEQY	TRBJ2-7	TRBV24-1
ASSHELAGVYEQY	TRBJ2-7	TRBV4-1
ASSLSRTVIGGYT	TRBJ1-2	TRBV27
ASSPRGLAGGLGNEQF	TRBJ2-1	TRBV18
ARSAGQGTNQPQH	TRBJ1-5	TRBV5-3
ASSDKGGADTEAF	TRBJ1-1	TRBV10-1
ASSVGGRTSGSNEQF	TRBJ2-1	TRBV9
ASSLEQGARTEAF	TRBJ1-1	TRBV7-9
ASSQDRRVGETQY	TRBJ2-5	TRBV3-1/TRBV3-2
ASDSRANEKLF	TRBJ1-4	TRBV6-6
ASSQAGGRYEQY	TRBJ2-7	TRBV14
ASKGGGLAGPDEQF	TRBJ2-1	TRBV25-1
ASSRTSGRADTQY	TRBJ2-3	TRBV11-2
ASSYGQGSGYGYT	TRBJ1-2	TRBV6-5
AWSGPSGDTQY	TRBJ2-3	TRBV30